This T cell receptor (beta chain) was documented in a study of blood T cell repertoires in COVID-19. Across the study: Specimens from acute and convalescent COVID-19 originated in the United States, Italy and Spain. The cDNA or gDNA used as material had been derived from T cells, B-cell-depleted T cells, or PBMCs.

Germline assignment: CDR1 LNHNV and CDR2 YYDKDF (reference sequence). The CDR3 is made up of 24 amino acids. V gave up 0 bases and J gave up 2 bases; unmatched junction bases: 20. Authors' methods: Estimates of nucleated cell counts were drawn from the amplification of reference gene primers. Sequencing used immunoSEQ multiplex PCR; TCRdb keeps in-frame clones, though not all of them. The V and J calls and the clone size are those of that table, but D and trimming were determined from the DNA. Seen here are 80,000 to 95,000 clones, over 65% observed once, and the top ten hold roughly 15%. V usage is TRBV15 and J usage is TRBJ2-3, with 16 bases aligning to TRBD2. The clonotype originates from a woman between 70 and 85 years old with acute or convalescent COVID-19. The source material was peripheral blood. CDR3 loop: CATSRDRWGQMGLAGGHTTDTQYF. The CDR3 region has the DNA TGTGCCACCAGCAGAGATCGATGGGGACAGATGGGACTAGCGGGGGGGCACACCACAGATACGCAGTATTTT.